This T cell receptor beta chain is drawn from a study of blood T cell repertoires in COVID-19. Study as a whole: Collection of acute and convalescent COVID-19 samples took place in the United States, Italy and Spain. Nucleic acid was either cDNA or gDNA, and it came from T cells, B-cell-depleted T cells, or PBMCs.

Per the germline V gene, CDR1 is LGHNA and CDR2 is YNFKEQ. CDR3 length: 15 residues. Trimming at V came to 5 bases and at J to 6 bases, leaving 11 bases not matched to a gene. As originally analysed: Counts of nucleated cells, estimated from reference gene primer amplification, were obtained. Data came from immunoSEQ multiplex PCR; TCRdb stores just in-frame clones and leaves some out. The V and J calls and clone size come from that table; D and trimming were worked out from the DNA. The data contain more than 120,000 clones, 87% of them singletons. The material sequenced was peripheral blood. The chain joins TRBV4-2 to TRBJ1-2; 8 nucleotides agree with TRBD1. The TCR sequence derives from a man between 45 and 60 years old who had recovered from COVID-19. CDR3 DNA sequence: TGTGCCAGCAGCTACAGACAGGGGCGGGATGATGGCTACACCTTC. This translates into CASSYRQGRDDGYTF.